Each of the 21 T cell receptor beta chains below was sequenced from the same sample in a study of response to subunit inactivated influenza vaccine (dated by TCRdb to the late 2010s). Library creation used RT-PCR. TCRdb records Illumina HiSeq 2500 as the sequencer. Clones were called with MiXCR by TCRdb after fastp trimmed the public reads at Q25, and only in-frame beta chains were retained. Merged by CDR3 protein, the rows form single entries marked with the most common genes and DNA. The sample profile shows some 500,000 distinct CDR3 sequences; around 25% of them were found once. 1.5% to 2% of the sample goes to the ten largest clones. This specimen was CD4+ T cells sorted from PBMCs, taken 5 to 6 days after vaccination. Receptors originate from a man aged 45-65 years who received an inactivated influenza vaccine. Donor details come from another sample of the same person, matched by shared clones.

This clonotype showed up many times. The genes are TRBV5-1 and TRBJ2-6; TRBD2 might be the D (5 bases). CDR3 length: 16 residues. The V gene's germline CDR1 is SGHRS and CDR2 YFSETQ. Trimming took off 2 bases at V and 5 bases at J, with 14 bases between the two ends. Written as DNA, the CDR3 is TGCGCCAGCAGCTTAACCGGACTGGGCTGGGCCAACGTCCTGACTTTC. This gives the protein CASSLTGLGWANVLTF.

The J gene is TRBJ2-1, the V gene TRBV7-3; 7 bases are shared with TRBD2. Unmatched junction bases numbered 8, after V lost 2 bases and J lost 4 bases. This CDR3 is 16 amino acids long. Germline assignment: CDR1 SGHTA and CDR2 FQGTGA. CDR3 loop: CASSLSPPGGYNEQFF. CDR3 DNA: TGTGCCAGCAGCTTATCTCCACCGGGAGGATACAATGAGCAGTTCTTC. The whole variable domain, remainder taken from reference TRBV7-3 and TRBJ2-1, is GAGVSQTPSNKVTEKGKYVELRCDPISGHTALYWYRQSLGQGPEFLIYFQGTGAADDSGLPNDRFFAVRPEGSVSTLKIQRTERGDSAVYLCASSLSPPGGYNEQFFGPGTRLTVL.

This clonotype was counted only a few times. V is TRBV29-1 and J is TRBJ2-1; 7 bases align to TRBD2. CDR1 is SQVTM and CDR2 is ANQGSEA in the germline V gene. After removal of 5 bases from V and 4 bases from J, the junction contained 5 bases not matched to a gene. The CDR3 loop spans 13 amino acids. The CDR3 here is CSVSSGAYNEQFF. The DNA for the CDR3 is TGCAGCGTTTCCAGCGGGGCTTACAATGAGCAGTTCTTC.

The chain is built from TRBV20-1 and TRBJ1-4; tentative D call: TRBD1 (6 bases). The CDR3 has 14 residues. The germline V gene has CDR1 DFQATT and CDR2 SNEGSKA (reference sequence). V was shortened by 3 bases and J by 6 bases, with 14 bases between the two germline ends. Here the CDR3 DNA reads TGCAGTGCTAGCGGAAGGGGGTCGGATGAAAAACTGTTTTTT. It specifies CSASGRGSDEKLFF.

The V call is TRBV25-1, the J call TRBJ1-1; no firm D call. Germline lookup yields CDR1 MGHDK and CDR2 SYGVNS. Trimming shortened V by 6 bases and J by 1 base, and 3 bases separated the two germline ends. CDR3 length: 11 amino acids. The CDR3 here is CASRRNTEAFF. The CDR3 DNA sequence: TGTGCCAGCAGGCGGAACACTGAAGCTTTCTTT. Looking up the rest from reference TRBV25-1 and TRBJ1-1 gives the full variable domain: EADIYQTPRYLVIGTGKKITLECSQTMGHDKMYWYQQDPGMELHLIHYSYGVNSTEKGDLSSESTVSRIRTEHFPLTLESARPSHTSQYLCASRRNTEAFFGQGTRLTVV.

This chain uses TRBV7-2 with TRBJ2-3; D perhaps matches TRBD2 (6 bases). V lost 4 bases and J lost 2, with 16 bases in between. The CDR3 totals 16 residues. The germline gives CDR1 SGHTA, CDR2 FQGNSA. The CDR3, as DNA: TGTGCCAGCAGCTCAGCCGGGCGGGGAAACACAGATACGCAGTATTTT. This gives the protein CASSSAGRGNTDTQYF.

This clonotype was observed a handful of times. V usage is TRBV19 and J usage is TRBJ2-2; 9 positions agree with TRBD1. The CDR3 length is 14 residues. Per germline, CDR1 LNHDA and CDR2 SQIVND (reference sequence). Trimming cost V 6 bases and J 6 bases; bases outside gene matches: 5. The CDR3 reads CASRGQGWAGELFF. In DNA form, the CDR3 reads TGTGCCAGTAGGGGACAGGGATGGGCCGGGGAGCTGTTTTTT. Full variable domain (outside the CDR3, taken from reference TRBV19 and TRBJ2-2): DGGITQSPKYLFRKEGQNVTLSCEQNLNHDAMYWYRQDPGQGLRLIYYSQIVNDFQKGDIAEGYSVSREKKESFPLTVTSAQKNPTAFYLCASRGQGWAGELFFGEGSRLTVL.

This clonotype was seen repeatedly, ten times or more. The chain couples TRBV24-1 to TRBJ1-2; 9 bases agree with TRBD1. The CDR3 sequence is 14 residues long. The trim removed 2 bases at V and 5 bases at J, leaving 2 bases unmatched. Germline-derived CDR1 and CDR2 are KGHDR and SFDVKD. The chain's CDR3 is CATSDSGQGYGYTF. The CDR3 DNA reads TGTGCCACCAGTGATTCCGGACAGGGGTATGGCTACACCTTC.

Only a few counts were recorded for this clonotype. This sequence joins TRBV2 and TRBJ2-7; 11 nucleotides align to TRBD1. The CDR3 extends over 14 amino acids. Unmatched junction bases numbered 3, after V lost 6 bases and J lost 2 bases. Germline V gives CDR1 SNHLY, CDR2 FYNNEI. The CDR3 protein is CASRADRGPYEQYF. The CDR3 DNA reads TGTGCCAGCAGGGCGGACAGGGGGCCCTACGAGCAGTACTTC.

The chain uses TRBV30 and TRBJ2-2; 7 bases match TRBD1. The CDR3 has 14 amino acids. V gave up 4 bases and J gave up 3 bases; unmatched junction bases: 5. Germline loops: CDR1 GTSNPN, CDR2 SVGIG (reference sequence). The DNA of the CDR3 is TGTGCCTGGAACACAGGGGTAGACACCGGGGAGCTGTTTTTT. It translates to CAWNTGVDTGELFF. Looking up the rest from reference TRBV30 and TRBJ2-2 gives the full variable domain: SQTIHQWPATLVQPVGSPLSLECTVEGTSNPNLYWYRQAAGRGLQLLFYSVGIGQISSEVPQNLSASRPQDRQFILSSKKLLLSDSGFYLCAWNTGVDTGELFFGEGSRLTVL.

There are a few counts of this clonotype. The chain combines TRBV7-8 with TRBJ2-3; D may match TRBD1 or TRBD2 (5 bases each). The V end lost 1 base, the J end lost 3 bases, and 11 bases lay between the germline ends. The CDR3 is made up of 15 amino acids. The germline gives CDR1 SGHVS, CDR2 FQNEAQ. The CDR3 nucleotides read TGTGCCAGCAGCTTAGACCCGGGGCTGACAGATACGCAGTATTTT. Its protein is CASSLDPGLTDTQYF.

Only a few counts were recorded for this clonotype. V usage is TRBV9 and J usage is TRBJ1-6; D gene unclear. In germline, CDR1 is SGDLS, CDR2 YYNGEE. V shed 3 bases and J shed 10 bases, with 20 bases lying between them. This CDR3 has 16 amino acids. CDR3 protein: CASSGLSGQVGSPLHF. Here the CDR3 DNA reads TGTGCCAGCAGCGGTCTTTCCGGGCAGGTTGGATCACCCCTCCACTTT.

This clonotype was seen a few times. This rearrangement joins TRBV9 to TRBJ1-1, with 8 bases aligning to TRBD1. The CDR3 sequence is 13 residues long. The germline V gene has CDR1 SGDLS and CDR2 YYNGEE. With V trimmed by 6 bases and J by 5 bases, 6 bases remained unmatched. The CDR3 DNA reads TGTGCCAGCAAGAAGACAGGGGCGACTGAAGCTTTCTTT. Translating gives CASKKTGATEAFF. Combining the CDR3 with reference TRBV9 and TRBJ1-1 gives the whole variable domain DSGVTQTPKHLITATGQRVTLRCSPRSGDLSVYWYQQSLDQGLQFLIQYYNGEERAKGNILERFSAQQFPDLHSELNLSSLELGDSALYFCASKKTGATEAFFGQGTRLTVV.

To note about this clonotype: The junction and the germline gene differ at one end; a read error may be behind it. The gene calls are TRBV7-7 and TRBJ2-1; tentatively, D is TRBD1 (6 bases). CDR1 is SSHAT and CDR2 is FNYEAQ in the germline V gene (reference sequence). This CDR3 has 15 amino acids. The CDR3 DNA reads as TGTGCTAGCAGCCGGTCACAGGGCTCCTACAATGAGCAGTTCTTC. Translated, it gives CASSRSQGSYNEQFF.

The genes are TRBV3-1 and TRBJ2-7; 7 bases fit TRBD2. Looked up from germline, CDR1 is LGHDT and CDR2 is YNNKEL (reference sequence). Trimming took 1 base from V and 3 from J; bases not matched to a gene: 6. The length of the CDR3 is 15 residues. CDR3 sequence: CASSQALLAIYEQYF. As DNA, the CDR3 is TGTGCCAGCAGCCAAGCCCTACTAGCGATCTACGAGCAGTACTTC.

This clonotype was detected a few times. The chain's CDR3 is CASRPQGAHQETQYF. In DNA, the CDR3 is TGTGCCAGCAGACCGCAGGGGGCCCACCAAGAGACCCAGTACTTC. V and J are TRBV6-1 and TRBJ2-5; TRBD1 matches at 8 bases. CDR1 and CDR2 from the germline V gene are MNHNS and SASEGT. J lost 0 bases, V lost 6 bases, and 6 bases had no gene match. This CDR3 is built from 15 residues.

This clonotype was picked up a small number of times. This rearrangement joins TRBV5-1 to TRBJ2-7; D not certain. Germline CDR1 and CDR2: SGHRS and YFSETQ. The CDR3 runs to 14 residues. Trimming cost V 1 base and J 2 bases, with 10 bases left between them. CDR3 coding DNA: TGCGCCAGCAGCTTGACCCAGCCGACCTACGAGCAGTACTTC. It is translated as CASSLTQPTYEQYF.

The chain couples TRBV29-1 to TRBJ2-1; 7 nucleotides line up with TRBD1. This CDR3 region has 14 residues. Per germline, CDR1 SQVTM and CDR2 ANQGSEA. V lost 8 bases and J lost 9; bases outside the gene matches: 16. In DNA, the CDR3 is TGCAGCCTACAGAGACAGGGCAGAACTGGTGAGCAGTTCTTC. Amino acids: CSLQRQGRTGEQFF.

V gene TRBV4-2 combines with J gene TRBJ1-3; possible D gene TRBD1, 6 bases. The ends were cut back, 3 bases at V and 4 bases at J, with 16 bases in the middle. CDR1 is LGHNA and CDR2 is YNFKEQ in the germline V gene. This CDR3 has 16 amino acids. CDR3 in DNA: TGTGCCAGCAGCCAGCTGGGGAACAGGGAAGGAAACACCATATATTTT. It is translated as CASSQLGNREGNTIYF.

Many counts were recorded for this clonotype. This sequence joins TRBV12-3 or TRBV12-4 and TRBJ2-5; a weak D match, TRBD1 (6 bases). The V gene lost 6 bases and the J gene lost 2 bases, with 13 bases spanning the gap. The CDR3 sequence is 14 residues long. The CDR3 sequence: CASRPGQIQETQYF. The DNA for the CDR3 is TGTGCCAGCAGACCCGGACAGATTCAAGAGACCCAGTACTTC.

This clonotype came up a few times. The rearrangement links TRBV3-1 to TRBJ2-5; the D is unclear. This CDR3 has 15 amino acids. The V end was cut by 0 bases, the J end by 4 bases, with 12 bases between. In germline, CDR1 is LGHDT, CDR2 YNNKEL (reference sequence). The CDR3 loop reads CASSQDWIRGETQYF. For the CDR3, the DNA is TGTGCCAGCAGCCAAGATTGGATAAGAGGAGAGACCCAGTACTTC.